The 8 T cell receptor beta chains given below trace back to one sample, sequenced in a study of CD8+CD57+ T cells in acquired aplastic anemia. Genomic DNA provided the template from which TCR beta VDJ and CDR3 profiles were obtained. TCRdb fed the reads into MiXCR, producing one record per CDR3 protein. The data show 150,000 to 200,000 distinct CDR3 sequences, 45% to 55% seen once. Previously, flow cytometry had revealed CD8+CD57+ cell expansion in the patients chosen for sequencing. The sequenced material came from sorted CD4+, CD8+, or CD8+CD57+ T cells (not recorded which) from PBMCs. Receptor source: a human donor with aplastic anemia.

This chain links TRBV10-2 with TRBJ2-3; D remains unclear. CDR3 length: 16 amino acids. Germline CDR1 reads WSHSY; CDR2 reads SAAADI. V lost 4 bases, J lost 6 bases, and 20 bases lay in between. CDR3 DNA: TGCGCCAGCAGTGGCGTTACCCACCCAGCTTCGGATACGCAGTATTTT. Amino acid sequence: CASSGVTHPASDTQYF.

This clonotype came up a few times. CDR3 DNA sequence: TGTGCCAGCAGCTTAGGGGGTGGCGGGGGGAGCGAAGAGACCCAGTACTTC. Translated: CASSLGGGGGSEETQYF. The chain has TRBV11-1 and TRBJ2-7; TRBD2 matches 8 bases. Near its end, the DNA agrees better with TRBJ2-5, so the J call may be wrong. Germline V gives CDR1 SGHAT, CDR2 FQDESV (reference sequence). CDR3 length: 17 residues.

The gene calls are TRBV5-5 and TRBJ1-5; D gene ambiguous. Germline loops: CDR1 SGHKS, CDR2 YYEKEE (reference sequence). The CDR3 sequence is 14 residues long. The germline V and J ends were trimmed by 4 bases and 7 bases, with 15 bases remaining between them. This CDR3 reads CASSLTKGRQPQHF. As DNA, the CDR3 is TGTGCCAGCAGCCTGACGAAGGGAAGGCAGCCCCAGCATTTT.

The chain joins TRBV7-8 to TRBJ2-7; no clear D. This CDR3 contains 15 residues. Trimming shortened V by 5 bases and J by 3 bases, and 17 bases separated the two germline ends. In germline, CDR1 is SGHVS, CDR2 FQNEAQ. CDR3 residues: CASSQSLSAVYEQYF. The CDR3 DNA follows: TGTGCCAGCAGCCAAAGCCTATCCGCGGTCTACGAGCAGTACTTC.

The table lists this clonotype with a count of one. At one of its ends the junction is not consistent with the germline gene, which may arise from a read error. The V and J genes are TRBV6-5 and TRBJ1-1; D is uncertain. Germline V gene lookup returns CDR1 MNHEY and CDR2 SVGAGI. CDR3 length: 11 amino acids. The CDR3 loop is CARSYRTEASF. For the CDR3, the DNA is TGTGCCAGAAGTTACCGCACTGAAGCTTCCTTT.

The chain employs TRBV19 and TRBJ2-3; D possibly corresponds to TRBD1 (6 bases). Germline loops: CDR1 LNHDA, CDR2 SQIVND (reference sequence). V lost 4 bases and J lost 1, with 12 bases in between. CDR3 length: 15 residues. The CDR3 loop reads CASSTVAGGTDTQYF. In DNA, the CDR3 is TGTGCCAGTAGTACCGTCGCAGGGGGCACAGATACGCAGTATTTT.

The gene calls are TRBV6-5 and TRBJ2-1; TRBD1 matches at 8 bases. Germline CDR1 is MNHEY and CDR2 is SVGAGI. The CDR3 has 13 amino acids. J was trimmed by 8 bases and V by 6 bases; bases with no gene match: 6. CDR3 in DNA: TGTGCCAGCAGCGTCGGACAGGGCTATGAGCAGTTCTTC. Its translation is CASSVGQGYEQFF.

The chain couples TRBV13 to TRBJ2-7; 7 nucleotides match TRBD1. The trim removed 8 bases at V and 1 base at J, leaving 11 bases unmatched. CDR1 and CDR2 (germline): PRHDT, FYEKMQ (reference sequence). The length of the CDR3 is 15 residues. The CDR3 DNA reads as TGTGCCAGCTTGGATGGAATACAGGGGTCCTACGAGCAGTACTTC. Translating it yields CASLDGIQGSYEQYF.